These T cell receptor beta chains were read from a single sample in a study of blood T cells in healthy people across ages. One entry per CDR3 protein, called by TCRdb with MiXCR from the 5' RACE reads. Here the sample spans over 1,500,000 distinct CDR3 sequences, around 50% being singletons. Sequenced: blood. The receptors were gathered from a woman aged 40 to 49 in good health. CDR3s include the opening cysteine and the closing phenylalanine or tryptophan. Fields, in order: V gene, clone size, D gene, J gene, CDR3 DNA, CDR3 protein. D genes are given only for firm matches. Size values are once, few and many counts, or a class for expanded clones, and some rows have none.

V gene: TRBV28; clone size: -; D gene: TRBD2; J gene: TRBJ2-1; CDR3 DNA: TGTGCCAGCAGTTTCTTGCCGGGACTAGCGGGGACCCTATACAATGAGCAGTTCTTC; CDR3 protein: CASSFLPGLAGTLYNEQFF
V gene: TRBV6-5; clone size: -; D gene: TRBD1; J gene: TRBJ2-7; CDR3 DNA: TGTGCCAGCAGACGCACAGGGGTCTACGAGCAGTACTTC; CDR3 protein: CASRRTGVYEQYF
V gene: TRBV27; clone size: -; D gene: -; J gene: TRBJ1-4; CDR3 DNA: TGTGCCAGCAGAAAAGGCCTGACCGACGAAAAACTGTTTTTT; CDR3 protein: CASRKGLTDEKLFF
V gene: TRBV10-3; clone size: -; D gene: TRBD1; J gene: TRBJ2-5; CDR3 DNA: TGTGCCATCATGGGGGGGTTCGGACAGGGGGAGACCCAGTACTTC; CDR3 protein: CAIMGGFGQGETQYF
V gene: TRBV6-5; clone size: -; D gene: TRBD2; J gene: TRBJ2-5; CDR3 DNA: TGTGCCAGCACCCACGGACTAGCGGGGTCTAAAGAGACCCAGTACTTC; CDR3 protein: CASTHGLAGSKETQYF
V gene: TRBV4-1; clone size: few; D gene: -; J gene: TRBJ2-1; CDR3 DNA: TGCGCCAGCAGCCAAGACTTACAATGGAGCTCCTACAATGAGCAGTTCTTC; CDR3 protein: CASSQDLQWSSYNEQFF
V gene: TRBV4-2; clone size: -; D gene: -; J gene: TRBJ1-4; CDR3 DNA: TGTGCCAGCAGCCAAGATCCCCATGAAAAACTGTTTTTT; CDR3 protein: CASSQDPHEKLFF
V gene: TRBV28; clone size: few; D gene: TRBD1; J gene: TRBJ2-7; CDR3 DNA: TGTGCCAGCAGTCTCATCAGACAGGGGGCCTCCTACGAGCAGTACTTC; CDR3 protein: CASSLIRQGASYEQYF
V gene: TRBV4-1; clone size: -; D gene: -; J gene: TRBJ2-5; CDR3 DNA: TGCGCCAGCAGCCAAGAACGCGGGGGCCCAGAGACCCAGTACTTC; CDR3 protein: CASSQERGGPETQYF
V gene: TRBV7-9; clone size: -; D gene: -; J gene: TRBJ1-1; CDR3 DNA: TGTGCCAGCAGCTTAGGGTCCTCCTTTGAAGCTTTCTTT; CDR3 protein: CASSLGSSFEAFF
V gene: TRBV7-6; clone size: -; D gene: -; J gene: TRBJ2-3; CDR3 DNA: TGTGCCAGCAGCTCTCAAGCAGGGGTCGGCACAGATACGCAGTATTTT; CDR3 protein: CASSSQAGVGTDTQYF
V gene: TRBV20-1; clone size: -; D gene: TRBD1; J gene: TRBJ1-2; CDR3 DNA: TGCAGTGCTAGTTGGCAGGGGGGGGACTATGGCTACACCTTC; CDR3 protein: CSASWQGGDYGYTF
V gene: TRBV5-1; clone size: -; D gene: TRBD1; J gene: TRBJ2-7; CDR3 DNA: TGCGCCAGCAGCGCCTTCAGCTCCGGGGACAGGGTCTCCTACGAGCAGTACTTC; CDR3 protein: CASSAFSSGDRVSYEQYF
V gene: TRBV20-1; clone size: -; D gene: TRBD1; J gene: TRBJ2-3; CDR3 DNA: TGCAGTGAAGAGGGGGCGACAGATACGCAGTATTTT; CDR3 protein: CSEEGATDTQYF
V gene: TRBV7-2; clone size: -; D gene: TRBD2; J gene: TRBJ2-5; CDR3 DNA: TGTGCCAGCAGCTCCCTGGATGGGATGACTAGCGGGGATCAGTACTTC; CDR3 protein: CASSSLDGMTSGDQYF
V gene: TRBV4-1; clone size: -; D gene: TRBD2; J gene: TRBJ2-3; CDR3 DNA: TGCGCCAGCAGCCTCCGACTAGCGGGGGCCAACACAGATACGCAGTATTTT; CDR3 protein: CASSLRLAGANTDTQYF
V gene: TRBV24-1; clone size: -; D gene: -; J gene: TRBJ2-5; CDR3 DNA: TGTGCCACCAGTGATTCCGTAGCAGGGATTCGAGAGACCCAGTACTTC; CDR3 protein: CATSDSVAGIRETQYF
V gene: TRBV12-3/TRBV12-4; clone size: -; D gene: TRBD1; J gene: TRBJ2-3; CDR3 DNA: TGTGCCAGCGCCCGAGGACAGGGGGAGTATTTT; CDR3 protein: CASARGQGEYF
V gene: TRBV24-1; clone size: few; D gene: -; J gene: TRBJ2-4; CDR3 DNA: TGTGCCACCAGTGGACGCGGGGCTGGCATTCAGTACTTC; CDR3 protein: CATSGRGAGIQYF
V gene: TRBV6-6; clone size: -; D gene: TRBD1; J gene: TRBJ2-7; CDR3 DNA: TGTGCCAGCAGTTACGTCGGCGGACAGGACCACTACGAGCAGTACTTC; CDR3 protein: CASSYVGGQDHYEQYF
V gene: TRBV7-3; clone size: -; D gene: TRBD2; J gene: TRBJ2-3; CDR3 DNA: TGTGCCAGCAGTGAGACTAGCGGGGCGACCTCCACAGATACGCAGTATTTT; CDR3 protein: CASSETSGATSTDTQYF
V gene: TRBV9; clone size: -; D gene: -; J gene: TRBJ2-5; CDR3 DNA: TGTGCCAGCAGCGTGGGAGATAAGTGGCAAGAGACCCAGTACTTC; CDR3 protein: CASSVGDKWQETQYF